This TCR beta chain stems from a study of blood T cells in healthy people across ages. Points from the study as a whole: Estimated diversity, derived from one million T cells, was regarded as an underestimate. Per million T cells, the diversity of TCR beta decreased roughly linearly as age advanced.

A note on this clonotype: Its antigen is not identified.

Ranging in age from roughly 6 to 95, the donors were healthy Caucasian individuals from Russia. The second PCR ran roughly 6 to 11 cycles with a sample-barcoded 5' primer and J-beta primers. One entry per CDR3 protein, called by TCRdb with MiXCR from the 5' RACE reads. Among 1 million or so distinct CDR3 sequences listed, less than 50% were seen once. This receptor was obtained from a woman aged 55 to 70 in good health. The sequenced sample consisted of blood.

CDR3 sequence (DNA): TGTGCCAGCAGTGAATCCGTACGGGAAGAGACCCAGTACTTC. Its translation is CASSESVREETQYF. The chain is built from TRBV25-1 and TRBJ2-5; D is unclear. The ends were cut back, 1 base at V and 3 bases at J, with 9 bases in the middle. Germline V CDR1 and CDR2: MGHDK, SYGVNS. CDR3 length equals 14 residues.